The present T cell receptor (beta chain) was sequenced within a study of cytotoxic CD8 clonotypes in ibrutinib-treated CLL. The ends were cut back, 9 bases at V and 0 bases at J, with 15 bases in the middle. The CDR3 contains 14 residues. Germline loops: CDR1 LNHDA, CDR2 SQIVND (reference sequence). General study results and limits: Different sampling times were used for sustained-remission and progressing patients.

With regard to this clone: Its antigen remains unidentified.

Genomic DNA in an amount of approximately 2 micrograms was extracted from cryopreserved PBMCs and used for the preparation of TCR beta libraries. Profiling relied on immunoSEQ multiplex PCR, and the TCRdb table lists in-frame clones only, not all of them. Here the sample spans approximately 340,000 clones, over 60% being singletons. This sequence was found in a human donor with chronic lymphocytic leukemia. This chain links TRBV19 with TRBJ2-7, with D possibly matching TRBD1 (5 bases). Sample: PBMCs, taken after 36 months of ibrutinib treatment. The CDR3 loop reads CASSSTVTSYEQYF. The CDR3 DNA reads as TGTGCCAGCAGTTCGACAGTTACCTCCTACGAGCAGTACTTC.